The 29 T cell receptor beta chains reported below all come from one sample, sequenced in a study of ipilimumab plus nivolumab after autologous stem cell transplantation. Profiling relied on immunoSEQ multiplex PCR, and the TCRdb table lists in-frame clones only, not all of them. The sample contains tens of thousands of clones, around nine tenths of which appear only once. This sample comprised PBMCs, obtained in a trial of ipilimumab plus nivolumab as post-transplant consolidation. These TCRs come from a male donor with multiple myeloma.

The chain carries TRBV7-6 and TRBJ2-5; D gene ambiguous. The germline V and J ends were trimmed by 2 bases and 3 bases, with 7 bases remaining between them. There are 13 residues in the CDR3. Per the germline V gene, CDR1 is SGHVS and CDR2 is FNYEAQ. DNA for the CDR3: TGTGCCAGCAGCTTAAGTGACAAAGAGACCCAGTACTTC. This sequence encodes CASSLSDKETQYF.

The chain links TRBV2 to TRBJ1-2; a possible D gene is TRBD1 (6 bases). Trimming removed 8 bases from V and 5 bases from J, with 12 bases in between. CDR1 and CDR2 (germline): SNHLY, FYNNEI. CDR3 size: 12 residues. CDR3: CASLGGGYGYTF. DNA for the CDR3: TGTGCCAGCCTCGGGGGCGGATATGGCTACACCTTC.

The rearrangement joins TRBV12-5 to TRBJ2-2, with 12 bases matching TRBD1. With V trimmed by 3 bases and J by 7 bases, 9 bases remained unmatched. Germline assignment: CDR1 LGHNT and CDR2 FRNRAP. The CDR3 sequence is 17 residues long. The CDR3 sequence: CASGFPSGTGGLGELFF. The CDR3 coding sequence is TGTGCTAGTGGTTTCCCGTCCGGGACAGGGGGCCTCGGGGAGCTGTTTTTT. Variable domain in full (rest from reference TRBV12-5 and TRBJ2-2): DARVTQTPRHKVTEMGQEVTMRCQPILGHNTVFWYRQTMMQGLELLAYFRNRAPLDDSGMPKDRFSAEMPDATLATLKIQPSEPRDSAVYFCASGFPSGTGGLGELFFGEGSRLTVL.

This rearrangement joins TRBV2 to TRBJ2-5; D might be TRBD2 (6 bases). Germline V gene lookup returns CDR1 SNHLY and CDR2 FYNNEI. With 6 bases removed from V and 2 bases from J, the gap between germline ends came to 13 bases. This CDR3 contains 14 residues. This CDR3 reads CASRISGPQETQYF. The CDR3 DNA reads TGTGCCAGCAGAATTAGCGGTCCGCAAGAGACCCAGTACTTC.

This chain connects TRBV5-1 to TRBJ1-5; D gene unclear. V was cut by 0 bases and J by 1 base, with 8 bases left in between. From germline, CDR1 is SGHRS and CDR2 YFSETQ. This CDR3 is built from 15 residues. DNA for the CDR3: TGCGCCAGCAGCTTGGAACCGGGAAGCAATCAGCCCCAGCATTTT. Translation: CASSLEPGSNQPQHF.

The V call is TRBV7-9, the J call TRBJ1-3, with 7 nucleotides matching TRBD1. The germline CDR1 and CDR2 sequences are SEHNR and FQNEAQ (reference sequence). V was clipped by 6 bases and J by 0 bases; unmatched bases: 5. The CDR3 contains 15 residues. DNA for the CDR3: TGTGCCAGCAGGGGGGGGACAGACTCTGGAAACACCATATATTTT. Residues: CASRGGTDSGNTIYF.

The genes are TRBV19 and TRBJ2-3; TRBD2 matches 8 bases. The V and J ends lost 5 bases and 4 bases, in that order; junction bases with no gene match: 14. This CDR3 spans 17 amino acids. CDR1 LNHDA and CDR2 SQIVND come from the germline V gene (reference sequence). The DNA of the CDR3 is TGTGCCAGTAGTCTCGCGGGGGGCGGGGGCTCTCCAGATACGCAGTATTTT. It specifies CASSLAGGGGSPDTQYF.

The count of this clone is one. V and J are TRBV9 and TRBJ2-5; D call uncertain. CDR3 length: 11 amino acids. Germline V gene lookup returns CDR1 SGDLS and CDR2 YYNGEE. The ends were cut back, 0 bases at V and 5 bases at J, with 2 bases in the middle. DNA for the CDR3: TGTGCCAGCAGCGTAGTTGAGACCCAGTACTTC. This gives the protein CASSVVETQYF.

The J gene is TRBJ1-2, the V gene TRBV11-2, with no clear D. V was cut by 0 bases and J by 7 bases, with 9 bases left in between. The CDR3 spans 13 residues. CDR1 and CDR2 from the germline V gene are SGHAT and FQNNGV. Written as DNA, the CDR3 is TGTGCCAGCAGCTTAGATCTCGGTGTTGGCTACACCTTC. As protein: CASSLDLGVGYTF.

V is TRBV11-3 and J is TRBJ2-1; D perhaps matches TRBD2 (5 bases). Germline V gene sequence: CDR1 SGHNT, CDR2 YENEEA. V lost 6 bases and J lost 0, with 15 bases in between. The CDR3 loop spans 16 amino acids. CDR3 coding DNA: TGTGCCAGCAGTAGCGCTAGTGCGAGCTCCTACAATGAGCAGTTCTTC. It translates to CASSSASASSYNEQFF.

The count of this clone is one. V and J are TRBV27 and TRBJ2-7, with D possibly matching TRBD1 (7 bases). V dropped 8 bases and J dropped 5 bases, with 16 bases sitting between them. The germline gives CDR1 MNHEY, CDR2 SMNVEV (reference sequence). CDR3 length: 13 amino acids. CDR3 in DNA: TGTGCCAGCGCTAGAACAGGGGAGGACGAGCAGTACTTC. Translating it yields CASARTGEDEQYF.

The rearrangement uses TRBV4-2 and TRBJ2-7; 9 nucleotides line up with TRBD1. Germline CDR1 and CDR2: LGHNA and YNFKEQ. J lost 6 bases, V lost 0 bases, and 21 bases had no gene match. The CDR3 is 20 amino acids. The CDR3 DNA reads TGTGCCAGCAGCCAAGATCTTCGAGGGGGACGGACAGGGGAACGGGTCGAGCAGTACTTC. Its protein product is CASSQDLRGGRTGERVEQYF.

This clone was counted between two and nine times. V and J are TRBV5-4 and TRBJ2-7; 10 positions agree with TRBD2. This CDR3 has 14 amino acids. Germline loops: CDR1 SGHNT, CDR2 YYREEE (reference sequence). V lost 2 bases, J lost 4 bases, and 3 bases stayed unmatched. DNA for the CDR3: TGTGCCAGCAGCTTAGGACTAGCGGAATACGAGCAGTACTTC. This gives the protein CASSLGLAEYEQYF.

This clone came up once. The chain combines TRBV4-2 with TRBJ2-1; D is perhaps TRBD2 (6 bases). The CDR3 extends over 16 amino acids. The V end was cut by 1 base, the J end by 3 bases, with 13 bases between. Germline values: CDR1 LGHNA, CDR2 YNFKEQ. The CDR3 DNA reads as TGTGCCAGCAGCCAAGCGGGGCAGGGACTCTACAATGAGCAGTTCTTC. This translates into CASSQAGQGLYNEQFF.

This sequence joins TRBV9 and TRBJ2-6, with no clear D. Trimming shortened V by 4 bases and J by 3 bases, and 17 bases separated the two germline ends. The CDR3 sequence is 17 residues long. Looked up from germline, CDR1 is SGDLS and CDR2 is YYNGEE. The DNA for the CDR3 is TGTGCCAGCAGCCCTGACCCCCAAGAGCTTGGGGCCAACGTCCTGACTTTC. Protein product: CASSPDPQELGANVLTF. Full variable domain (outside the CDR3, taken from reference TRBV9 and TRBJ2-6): DSGVTQTPKHLITATGQRVTLRCSPRSGDLSVYWYQQSLDQGLQFLIQYYNGEERAKGNILERFSAQQFPDLHSELNLSSLELGDSALYFCASSPDPQELGANVLTFGAGSRLTVL.

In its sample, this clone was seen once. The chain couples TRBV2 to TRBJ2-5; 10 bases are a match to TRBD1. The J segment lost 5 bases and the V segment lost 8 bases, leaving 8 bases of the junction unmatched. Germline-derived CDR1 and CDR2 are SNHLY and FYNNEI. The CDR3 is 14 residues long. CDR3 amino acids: CASGGGTGAETQYF. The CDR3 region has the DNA TGTGCCAGCGGGGGTGGGACAGGGGCCGAGACCCAGTACTTC.

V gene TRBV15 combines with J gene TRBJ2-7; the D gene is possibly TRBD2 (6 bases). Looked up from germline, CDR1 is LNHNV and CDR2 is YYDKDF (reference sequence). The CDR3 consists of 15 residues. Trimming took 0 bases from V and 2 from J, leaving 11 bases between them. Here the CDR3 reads CATSRDPGATYEQYF. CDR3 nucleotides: TGTGCCACCAGCAGAGATCCGGGAGCAACCTACGAGCAGTACTTC.

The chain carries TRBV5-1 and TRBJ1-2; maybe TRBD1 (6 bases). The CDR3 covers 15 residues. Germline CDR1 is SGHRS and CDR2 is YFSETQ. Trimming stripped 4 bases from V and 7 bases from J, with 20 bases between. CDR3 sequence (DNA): TGCGCCAGCAGCGACTCGTCAGGGGTGTGGGGTGGCTACACCTTC. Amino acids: CASSDSSGVWGGYTF.

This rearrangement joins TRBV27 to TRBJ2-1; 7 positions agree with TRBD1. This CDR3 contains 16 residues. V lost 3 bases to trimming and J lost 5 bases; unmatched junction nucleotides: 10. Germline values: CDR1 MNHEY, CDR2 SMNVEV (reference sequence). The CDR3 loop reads CASSLVPRQGHNEQFF. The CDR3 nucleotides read TGTGCCAGCAGTTTGGTCCCGAGACAGGGCCACAATGAGCAGTTCTTC.

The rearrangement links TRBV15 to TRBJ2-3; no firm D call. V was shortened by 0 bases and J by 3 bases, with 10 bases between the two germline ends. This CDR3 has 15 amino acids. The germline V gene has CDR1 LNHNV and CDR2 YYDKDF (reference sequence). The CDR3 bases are TGTGCCACCAGCAGAGACGGACCCATTACAGATACGCAGTATTTT. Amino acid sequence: CATSRDGPITDTQYF.

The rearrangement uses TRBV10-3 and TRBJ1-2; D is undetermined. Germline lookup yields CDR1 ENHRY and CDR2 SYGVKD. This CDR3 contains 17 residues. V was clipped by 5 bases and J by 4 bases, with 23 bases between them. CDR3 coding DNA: TGTGCCATCAGTTCCCCCTGGAGCACAGAAGGGCGCTATGGCTACACCTTC. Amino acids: CAISSPWSTEGRYGYTF.

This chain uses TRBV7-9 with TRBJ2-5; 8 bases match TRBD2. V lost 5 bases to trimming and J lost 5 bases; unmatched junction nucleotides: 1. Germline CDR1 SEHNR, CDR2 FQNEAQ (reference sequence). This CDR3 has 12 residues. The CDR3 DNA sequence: TGTGCCAGCAGCCGCGGGGGGGAGACCCAGTACTTC. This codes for CASSRGGETQYF.

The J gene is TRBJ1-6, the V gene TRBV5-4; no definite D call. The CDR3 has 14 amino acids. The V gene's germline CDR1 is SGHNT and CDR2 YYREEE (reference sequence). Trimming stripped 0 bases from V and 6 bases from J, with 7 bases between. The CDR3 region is CASSLERVNSPLHF. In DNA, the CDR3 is TGTGCCAGCAGCTTGGAACGGGTTAATTCACCCCTCCACTTT.

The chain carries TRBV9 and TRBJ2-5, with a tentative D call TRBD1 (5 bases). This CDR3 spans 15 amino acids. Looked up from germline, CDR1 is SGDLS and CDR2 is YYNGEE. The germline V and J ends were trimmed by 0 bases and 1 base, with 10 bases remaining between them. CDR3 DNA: TGTGCCAGCAGCGTAGGGATGGGGCTCCAAGAGACCCAGTACTTC. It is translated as CASSVGMGLQETQYF.

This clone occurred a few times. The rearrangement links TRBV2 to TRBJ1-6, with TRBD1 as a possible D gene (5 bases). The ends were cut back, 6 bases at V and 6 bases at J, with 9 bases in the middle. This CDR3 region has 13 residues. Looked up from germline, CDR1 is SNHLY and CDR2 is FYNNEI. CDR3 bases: TGTGCCAGCAGACAGGTTTTTAATTCACCCCTCCACTTT. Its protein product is CASRQVFNSPLHF. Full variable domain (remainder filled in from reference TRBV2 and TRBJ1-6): EPEVTQTPSHQVTQMGQEVILRCVPISNHLYFYWYRQILGQKVEFLVSFYNNEISEKSEIFDDQFSVERPDGSNFTLKIRSTKLEDSAMYFCASRQVFNSPLHFGNGTRLTVT.

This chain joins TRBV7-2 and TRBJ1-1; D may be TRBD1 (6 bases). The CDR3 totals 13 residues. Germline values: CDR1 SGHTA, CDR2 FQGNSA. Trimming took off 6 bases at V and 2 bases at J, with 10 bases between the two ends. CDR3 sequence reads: CASRRTANTEAFF. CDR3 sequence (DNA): TGTGCCAGCAGACGGACAGCAAACACTGAAGCTTTCTTT.

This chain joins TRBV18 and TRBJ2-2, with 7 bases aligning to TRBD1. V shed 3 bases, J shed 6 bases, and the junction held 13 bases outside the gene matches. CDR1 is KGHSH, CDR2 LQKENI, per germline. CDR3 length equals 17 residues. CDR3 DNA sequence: TGTGCCAGCTCACCTAGCCCGGGACAGAATTTCGCCGGGGAGCTGTTTTTT. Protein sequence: CASSPSPGQNFAGELFF.

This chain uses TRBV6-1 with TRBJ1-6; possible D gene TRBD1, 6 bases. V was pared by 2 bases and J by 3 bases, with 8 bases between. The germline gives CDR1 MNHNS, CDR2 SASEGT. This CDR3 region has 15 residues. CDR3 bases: TGTGCCAGCAGTGAATGGGGGCTCTATAATTCACCCCTCCACTTT. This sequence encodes CASSEWGLYNSPLHF.

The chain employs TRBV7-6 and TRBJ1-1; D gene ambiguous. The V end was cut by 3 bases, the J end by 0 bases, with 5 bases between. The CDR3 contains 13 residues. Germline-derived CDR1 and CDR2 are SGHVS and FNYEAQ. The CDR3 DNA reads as TGTGCCAGCAGCTTGCAGGTGAACACTGAAGCTTTCTTT. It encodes CASSLQVNTEAFF.